The clone carrying this TCR beta chain has just a few counts. What it recognizes is unknown. Germline loops: CDR1 MNHNS, CDR2 SASEGT. The CDR3 is 12 amino acids. V trimming: 6 bases; J trimming: 16 bases; junction bases outside the gene matches: 8. TCRdb analysed the reads with MiXCR anew, one entry per CDR3 protein. The sample consists of about 490,000 distinct CDR3 sequences, 26% of them appearing once. The sample is drawn from a study of T cell repertoires in cytomegalovirus infection. At the level of the study: It can be stated that public TCR beta signatures indicated CMV infection as well as a matching HLA type.

Points from the study as a whole: HLA-C-restricted TCR beta clonotypes specific for CMV led the ex vivo response. Cumulative public TCR beta family frequency identified carriers of CMV plus the relevant HLA.

The TCR comes from a human donor in good health (CMV status not recorded). Some clones in this sample may be carry-over from other donors' samples. The chain couples TRBV6-1 to TRBJ2-1; TRBD2 matches 11 bases. The sequencing input was PBMCs. The CDR3 nucleotides are TGTGCCAGCAGGGCGGGTAGCGGGAGGGATTTCTTC. Its translation is CASRAGSGRDFF.